What follows are 20 T cell receptor beta chains derived from one specimen sequenced in a study of blood T cell repertoires in COVID-19. Profiling relied on immunoSEQ multiplex PCR, and the TCRdb table lists in-frame clones only, not all of them. The table includes 390,000 or so clones, 70% to 90% detected once. Sequenced: peripheral blood. Receptors were obtained from a woman aged 25 to 39 with COVID-19, enrolled during active disease.

Comments on this clone: This could be a read error, since a much larger clone is one nucleotide away. Other DNA variants within this sample encode the same CDR3. The V call is TRBV7-3, the J call TRBJ2-7; 10 bases fit TRBD2. The CDR3 totals 15 residues. Germline CDR1 reads SGHTA; CDR2 reads FQGTGA. The CDR3 coding sequence is TGTGCCAGCAGCTTAAAAGCGGGAGGGCCCCACGAGCAGTATTTC. Amino acid sequence: CASSLKAGGPHEQYF.

The chain has TRBV30 and TRBJ2-3; D is perhaps TRBD2 (6 bases). This CDR3 region has 14 residues. Germline V gene lookup returns CDR1 GTSNPN and CDR2 SVGIG (reference sequence). The CDR3 region is CGVRPGASTDTQYF. CDR3 sequence (DNA): TGTGGGGTGAGACCGGGAGCTAGCACAGATACGCAGTATTTT.

The chain joins TRBV4-1 to TRBJ1-1; D remains unclear. Per the germline V gene, CDR1 is MGHRA and CDR2 is YSYEKL. V shed 3 bases and J shed 1 base, with 9 bases lying between them. This CDR3 region has 14 residues. Written as DNA, the CDR3 is TGCGCCAGCAGCCACGGCGGGCGGAACACTGAAGCTTTCTTT. It yields the protein CASSHGGRNTEAFF.

The V call is TRBV30, the J call TRBJ1-4; 7 positions match TRBD1. Germline V gene lookup returns CDR1 GTSNPN and CDR2 SVGIG (reference sequence). The CDR3 spans 13 residues. The CDR3 DNA sequence: TGTTTGGGCGGACAGGCAGATAATGAAAAACTGTTTTTT. It encodes CLGGQADNEKLFF.

The chain combines TRBV11-2 with TRBJ2-4, with D maybe TRBD2 (6 bases). The CDR3 covers 17 residues. Germline V gene lookup returns CDR1 SGHAT and CDR2 FQNNGV. V was cut by 1 base and J by 0 bases, with 13 bases left in between. The CDR3 sequence: CASSLVETGLAKNIQYF. The CDR3 DNA sequence: TGTGCCAGCAGCTTAGTTGAAACGGGACTAGCCAAAAACATTCAGTACTTC.

The CDR3 loop reads CATSDLGGDHTEAFF. The CDR3 DNA is TGTGCCACCAGTGATTTGGGAGGAGACCACACTGAAGCTTTCTTT. The V gene is TRBV24-1, the J gene TRBJ1-1; D gene unclear. Germline V CDR1 and CDR2: KGHDR, SFDVKD. V dropped 0 bases and J dropped 3 bases, with 10 bases sitting between them. This CDR3 region has 15 residues.

The CDR3 region has the DNA TGTGCCAGCAGTTATAGCGGGTACCAAGAGACCCAGTACTTC. Amino acids: CASSYSGYQETQYF. The chain uses TRBV6-6 and TRBJ2-5; TRBD2 aligns across 7 bases. Germline V gives CDR1 MNHNY, CDR2 SVGAGI (reference sequence). This CDR3 has 14 amino acids. Trimming cost V 3 bases and J 0 bases; bases outside gene matches: 1.

The V gene is TRBV29-1, the J gene TRBJ2-7; TRBD1 matches at 8 bases. There are 12 residues in the CDR3. Trimming cost V 6 bases and J 7 bases; bases outside gene matches: 8. CDR1 is SQVTM, CDR2 ANQGSEA, per germline. The CDR3 DNA reads TGCAGCGTGTGGACAGGGCCCTGGGAGCAGTACTTC. The encoded protein is CSVWTGPWEQYF.

This sequence joins TRBV6-5 and TRBJ1-1; the D is unclear. Germline V gives CDR1 MNHEY, CDR2 SVGAGI. V gave up 8 bases and J gave up 2 bases, with 9 bases separating them. This CDR3 has 12 amino acids. The CDR3 region is CASAEANTEAFF. The DNA for the CDR3 is TGTGCCAGCGCGGAAGCAAACACTGAAGCTTTCTTT.

The rearrangement links TRBV28 to TRBJ1-4; no firm D call. CDR1 MDHEN and CDR2 SYDVKM come from the germline V gene. Trimming pared 10 bases from V and 2 bases from J, leaving 23 bases between. The CDR3 has 17 amino acids. The CDR3 region is CAISATDLGGTNEKLFF. CDR3 sequence (DNA): TGTGCCATCTCCGCTACCGACCTTGGAGGGACTAATGAAAAACTGTTTTTT.

The chain uses TRBV7-2 and TRBJ2-7; D not certain. This CDR3 comprises 11 residues. Germline values: CDR1 SGHTA, CDR2 FQGNSA. V lost 3 bases and J lost 3, with 3 bases in between. CDR3 sequence (DNA): TGTGCCAGCAGCTTCCTCTACGAGCAGTACTTC. It codes for CASSFLYEQYF.

This chain uses TRBV10-1 with TRBJ2-1, with 12 bases aligning to TRBD1. Germline values: CDR1 WNHNN, CDR2 SYGVQD (reference sequence). The trim removed 5 bases at V and 5 bases at J, leaving 7 bases unmatched. The CDR3 spans 16 residues. The CDR3 DNA sequence: TGCGCCAGCAGTTCTCCGGGACAGGGGGCCCACAATGAGCAGTTCTTC. Translation gives CASSSPGQGAHNEQFF.

The J gene is TRBJ1-1, the V gene TRBV5-6, with 8 bases lining up with TRBD1. The germline CDR1 and CDR2 sequences are SGHDT and YYEEEE. The J segment lost 6 bases and the V segment lost 2 bases, leaving 6 bases of the junction unmatched. The CDR3 contains 14 residues. CDR3 coding DNA: TGTGCCAGCAGCTTTGGGACAGGAGAAGCTGAAGCTTTCTTT. Translating gives CASSFGTGEAEAFF.

This clone was picked up a small number of times. This rearrangement joins TRBV20-1 to TRBJ1-3; 7 nucleotides align to TRBD1. Germline lookup yields CDR1 DFQATT and CDR2 SNEGSKA (reference sequence). CDR3 length: 15 residues. Germline trimming cut 3 bases from V and 2 bases from J; bases unmatched to any gene: 7. The CDR3 coding sequence is TGCAGTGCTAGTAGGCAGGGGGAACCTGGAAACACCATATATTTT. This sequence encodes CSASRQGEPGNTIYF.

The genes are TRBV2 and TRBJ1-6; maybe TRBD1 (5 bases). The CDR3 runs 16 residues. The V end was cut by 7 bases, the J end by 5 bases, with 18 bases between. Germline CDR1 reads SNHLY; CDR2 reads FYNNEI. The CDR3 sequence is CASKRGLGRDNSPLHF. The DNA for the CDR3 is TGTGCCAGCAAGCGGGGCCTGGGGAGGGATAATTCACCCCTCCACTTT.

J is TRBJ2-3 and V is TRBV2; 9 nucleotides line up with TRBD1. The junction had 6 bases not matched to a gene; V was cut back by 5 bases and J by 3 bases. The CDR3 totals 15 residues. Per the germline V gene, CDR1 is SNHLY and CDR2 is FYNNEI. The CDR3 loop reads CASSFWGQGTDTQYF. As DNA, the CDR3 is TGTGCCAGCAGTTTTTGGGGACAGGGAACAGATACGCAGTATTTT.

The chain uses TRBV2 and TRBJ2-6; 16 bases align to TRBD2. The CDR3 loop spans 18 amino acids. J lost 1 base, V lost 7 bases, and 4 bases had no gene match. From germline, CDR1 is SNHLY and CDR2 FYNNEI. The DNA for the CDR3 is TGTGCCAGCAAGGGACTAGCGGGAGGGATTTCTGGGGCCAACGTCCTGACTTTC. It is translated as CASKGLAGGISGANVLTF.

This clone was picked up a small number of times. The chain combines TRBV2 with TRBJ1-2; D call uncertain. The CDR3 is 11 residues long. V was clipped by 7 bases and J by 3 bases, with 6 bases between them. The germline V gene has CDR1 SNHLY and CDR2 FYNNEI. The CDR3 protein is CASMEYYGYTF. In DNA, the CDR3 is TGTGCCAGCATGGAGTACTATGGCTACACCTTC.

The chain joins TRBV29-1 to TRBJ1-1; 9 positions match TRBD1. The CDR3 contains 14 residues. Germline V gives CDR1 SQVTM, CDR2 ANQGSEA. After removal of 3 bases from V and 1 base from J, the junction contained 3 bases not matched to a gene. The CDR3, as DNA: TGCAGCGTTGACAGGGGACAGGGGAACACTGAAGCTTTCTTT. Protein product: CSVDRGQGNTEAFF.

The chain joins TRBV4-1 to TRBJ2-7, with 7 positions matching TRBD2. The CDR3 totals 17 residues. Looked up from germline, CDR1 is MGHRA and CDR2 is YSYEKL. Trimming cost V 1 base and J 0 bases; bases outside gene matches: 9. CDR3 region: CASSQVHLGGSSYEQYF. CDR3 bases: TGCGCCAGCAGCCAAGTCCATCTTGGCGGGAGCTCCTACGAGCAGTACTTC.